The 27 T cell receptor beta chains below all came from one sample that was sequenced in a study of T cells in Graves' hyperthyroidism and ophthalmopathy. The TCR beta CDR3 regions underwent amplification using RNA transcripts as the source. Using the HTBI primer set, a first-round RT-PCR was run on the TCR CDR3. One entry per CDR3 protein, called by TCRdb with MiXCR from the multiplex PCR reads. The data contain about 840,000 distinct CDR3 sequences, over 35% of them singletons. What was sequenced was blood. These receptors all stem from a man aged 18-30 years with Graves' hyperthyroidism.

In this sample, this clonotype turned up a few times. One end of the junction varies from germline; a read error may be responsible. The chain is built from TRBV10-3 and TRBJ1-5; D not resolved. This CDR3 has 15 amino acids. CDR1 and CDR2 (germline): ENHRY, SYGVKD. CDR3 sequence reads: CASSLEDYSNQPQHF. The CDR3 DNA reads as TGTGCCAGCAGTCTGGAGGATTATAGCAATCAGCCCCAGCATTTT.

The V and J genes are TRBV4-1 and TRBJ2-2, with no clear D. The CDR3 is made up of 15 amino acids. V was pared by 4 bases and J by 1 base, with 10 bases between. Germline V CDR1 and CDR2: MGHRA, YSYEKL. CDR3 protein: CASSPAIWNTGELFF. The CDR3 bases are TGCGCCAGCAGCCCCGCGATCTGGAACACCGGGGAGCTGTTTTTT.

In this sample, this clonotype turned up many times. The chain uses TRBV5-1 and TRBJ1-5; weak D call: TRBD1 (5 bases). Germline V CDR1 and CDR2: SGHRS, YFSETQ. Trimming pared 3 bases from V and 0 bases from J, leaving 10 bases between. The CDR3 has 15 residues. Here the CDR3 DNA reads TGCGCCAGCAGCTGGGACGGAGATAGCAATCAGCCCCAGCATTTT. This gives the protein CASSWDGDSNQPQHF.

The chain links TRBV12-3 or TRBV12-4 to TRBJ1-3; a possible D gene is TRBD1 (5 bases). The CDR3 sequence is 16 residues long. Trimming removed 5 bases at V and 2 bases at J, with 16 bases between. CDR3 in amino acids: CASSPSPRGAGNTIYF. CDR3 bases: TGTGCCAGCAGTCCATCCCCCCGGGGCGCTGGAAACACCATATATTTT.

This clonotype has a single count. Germline and junction disagree at one end, which may indicate a read error. V and J are TRBV7-2 and TRBJ1-2; D gene unclear. Germline V gene lookup returns CDR1 SGHTA and CDR2 FQGNSA. This CDR3 has 14 residues. CDR3: CASSPDPSTYGHTF. For the CDR3, the DNA is TGTGCCAGCAGTCCAGACCCCTCGACCTATGGCCACACCTTC.

V usage is TRBV9 and J usage is TRBJ1-1; no firm D call. The V and J ends lost 4 bases and 3 bases respectively, with 16 bases between them. The CDR3 covers 15 residues. Germline CDR1 SGDLS, CDR2 YYNGEE. The DNA of the CDR3 is TGTGCCAGCAGCCAGGACGGACCTGTGGACACTGAAGCTTTCTTT. Its translation: CASSQDGPVDTEAFF.

The table lists this clonotype with many counts. V gene TRBV19 combines with J gene TRBJ1-5; no firm D call. With 3 bases removed from V and 7 bases from J, the gap between germline ends came to 10 bases. Germline V lookup: CDR1 LNHDA, CDR2 SQIVND (reference sequence). The CDR3 loop spans 13 amino acids. Here the CDR3 reads CASSIGEGQPQHF. In DNA, the CDR3 is TGTGCCAGTAGTATCGGGGAGGGCCAGCCCCAGCATTTT.

This clonotype has only one observation. The rearrangement joins TRBV29-1 to TRBJ1-4; D is ambiguous. The V end lost 8 bases, the J end lost 1 base, and 14 bases lay between the germline ends. Germline loops: CDR1 SQVTM, CDR2 ANQGSEA. The CDR3 is made up of 14 amino acids. CDR3 sequence (DNA): TGCAGCTCCACCGCCCGGGGAACTAATGAAAAACTGTTTTTT. Translating gives CSSTARGTNEKLFF. Full variable domain (missing parts from reference TRBV29-1 and TRBJ1-4): SAVISQKPSRDICQRGTSLTIQCQVDSQVTMMFWYRQQPGQSLTLIATANQGSEATYESGFVIDKFPISRPNLTFSTLTVSNMSPEDSSIYLCSSTARGTNEKLFFGSGTQLSVL.

This clonotype was recorded only once. The genes are TRBV19 and TRBJ1-1, with D perhaps TRBD1 (6 bases). The germline V gene encodes CDR1 LNHDA and CDR2 SQIVND (reference sequence). Trimming took off 8 bases at V and 6 bases at J, with 13 bases between the two ends. The CDR3 covers 12 residues. CDR3 loop: CASATGLAEAFF. The DNA for the CDR3 is TGTGCCAGTGCAACAGGGTTGGCTGAAGCTTTCTTT.

J is TRBJ2-5 and V is TRBV5-4, with 7 bases aligning to TRBD2. Germline values: CDR1 SGHNT, CDR2 YYREEE (reference sequence). J was trimmed by 1 base and V by 1 base; bases with no gene match: 4. The length of the CDR3 is 15 residues. CDR3 sequence reads: CASSLTSEGQETQYF. The CDR3 DNA reads TGTGCCAGCAGCTTGACTAGCGAAGGCCAAGAGACCCAGTACTTC. Drawing the rest from reference TRBV5-4 and TRBJ2-5, the complete variable domain is ETGVTQSPTHLIKTRGQQVTLRCSSQSGHNTVSWYQQALGQGPQFIFQYYREEENGRGNFPPRFSGLQFPNYSSELNVNALELDDSALYLCASSLTSEGQETQYFGPGTRLLVL.

V gene TRBV12-3 or TRBV12-4 combines with J gene TRBJ1-4, with 7 bases fitting TRBD1. This CDR3 contains 14 residues. Losses at the gene ends were 4 bases for V and 6 bases for J; bases not matched to a gene: 5. CDR3 sequence (DNA): TGTGCCAGCAGTTCGGGACAGCCCCATGAAAAACTGTTTTTT. Translating it yields CASSSGQPHEKLFF.

This clonotype has at least ten counts. The chain carries TRBV20-1 and TRBJ1-4, with TRBD1 matching 8 bases. This CDR3 has 13 amino acids. The V gene end was trimmed by 3 bases and the J gene end by 6 bases; junction bases not matched to a gene: 3. The germline CDR1 and CDR2 sequences are DFQATT and SNEGSKA (reference sequence). CDR3 in amino acids: CSARTGEDEKLFF. The CDR3 DNA sequence: TGCAGTGCTAGGACAGGGGAGGATGAAAAACTGTTTTTT.

Only one count was recorded for this clonotype. This rearrangement joins TRBV7-2 to TRBJ1-2, with TRBD1 as a possible D gene (5 bases). V gave up 5 bases and J gave up 7 bases, with 11 bases separating them. This CDR3 contains 12 residues. From germline, CDR1 is SGHTA and CDR2 FQGNSA. CDR3 DNA: TGTGCCAGCAGCCCGGACAACGCTGGCTACACCTTC. It specifies CASSPDNAGYTF. Combining the CDR3 with reference TRBV7-2 and TRBJ1-2 gives the whole variable domain GAGVSQSPSNKVTEKGKDVELRCDPISGHTALYWYRQSLGQGLEFLIYFQGNSAPDKSGLPSDRFSAERTGGSVSTLTIQRTQQEDSAVYLCASSPDNAGYTFGSGTRLTVV.

This chain connects TRBV19 to TRBJ2-7; D is perhaps TRBD1 (6 bases). The CDR3 is 14 amino acids. Looked up from germline, CDR1 is LNHDA and CDR2 is SQIVND (reference sequence). The V end was cut by 8 bases, the J end by 0 bases, with 14 bases between. The CDR3: CASAPTGNSYEQYF. As DNA, the CDR3 is TGTGCCAGTGCACCGACAGGAAACTCCTACGAGCAGTACTTC.

This clonotype was detected ten times or more. The chain combines TRBV2 with TRBJ1-3; 7 bases map to TRBD1. The length of the CDR3 is 15 residues. V shed 7 bases, J shed 2 bases, and the junction held 8 bases outside the gene matches. Germline V gene sequence: CDR1 SNHLY, CDR2 FYNNEI. The CDR3 here is CASTFRTGTGNTIYF. CDR3 nucleotides: TGTGCCAGCACTTTTCGGACAGGAACTGGAAACACCATATATTTT.

This clonotype has a count of ten or more. The rearrangement uses TRBV6-6 and TRBJ1-2, with D uncertain. CDR1 is MNHNY, CDR2 SVGAGI, per germline (reference sequence). V lost 5 bases to trimming and J lost 8 bases, with 12 bases between them. CDR3 length equals 12 residues. CDR3: CASSPEAIGYTF. The CDR3 region has the DNA TGTGCCAGCAGTCCCGAGGCGATCGGCTACACCTTC.

The chain combines TRBV2 with TRBJ2-1; 11 bases line up with TRBD2. After removal of 3 bases from V and 5 bases from J, the junction contained 9 bases not matched to a gene. In germline, CDR1 is SNHLY, CDR2 FYNNEI. The CDR3 has 17 residues. CDR3 region: CASSELAGGQVDNEQFF. CDR3 bases: TGTGCCAGCAGTGAGCTAGCGGGAGGCCAGGTCGACAATGAGCAGTTCTTC.

V and J are TRBV15 and TRBJ2-7; D is undetermined. The germline CDR1 and CDR2 sequences are LNHNV and YYDKDF (reference sequence). Trimming stripped 0 bases from V and 4 bases from J, with 13 bases between. The CDR3 is 15 amino acids. The CDR3 reads CATSRDRGFPYEQYF. The CDR3 bases are TGTGCCACCAGCAGAGATCGCGGTTTTCCATACGAGCAGTACTTC.

There are many counts of this clonotype. This sequence joins TRBV24-1 and TRBJ2-5, with 14 positions matching TRBD2. V trimming: 3 bases; J trimming: 4 bases; junction bases outside the gene matches: 6. The CDR3 is 17 amino acids. CDR1 KGHDR and CDR2 SFDVKD come from the germline V gene. CDR3 sequence (DNA): TGTGCCACCAGTGATACTAGCGGGACTAGCGGGAGAGAGACCCAGTACTTC. Translation: CATSDTSGTSGRETQYF.

This clonotype is a singleton in its sample. The CDR3 DNA is TGTGCCAGCAGTTACATTAATGAGGAAAAACTGTTTTTT. Protein product: CASSYINEEKLFF. The chain is built from TRBV6-5 and TRBJ1-4; D is unclear. Trimming stripped 2 bases from V and 8 bases from J, with 9 bases between. In germline, CDR1 is MNHEY, CDR2 SVGAGI. This CDR3 region has 13 residues.

The chain combines TRBV4-2 with TRBJ1-5, with D perhaps matching TRBD1 (6 bases). This CDR3 is built from 14 residues. Germline lookup yields CDR1 LGHNA and CDR2 YNFKEQ. V was trimmed by 4 bases and J by 2 bases, leaving 9 bases between them. The CDR3 bases are TGTGCCAGCAGCCGGGACATCGGCAATCAGCCCCAGCATTTT. Translated: CASSRDIGNQPQHF.

The genes are TRBV7-2 and TRBJ1-3; D remains unclear. This CDR3 is built from 14 residues. CDR1 and CDR2 (germline): SGHTA, FQGNSA. The V gene lost 5 bases and the J gene lost 6 bases, with 14 bases spanning the gap. CDR3 in amino acids: CASSHFDRENTIYF. Written as DNA, the CDR3 is TGTGCCAGCAGCCATTTTGACCGGGAAAACACCATATATTTT. The full variable domain, rest sourced from reference TRBV7-2 and TRBJ1-3, is GAGVSQSPSNKVTEKGKDVELRCDPISGHTALYWYRQSLGQGLEFLIYFQGNSAPDKSGLPSDRFSAERTGGSVSTLTIQRTQQEDSAVYLCASSHFDRENTIYFGEGSWLTVV.

The rearrangement joins TRBV24-1 to TRBJ2-5; perhaps TRBD1 as D (5 bases). The V and J ends lost 0 bases and 1 base respectively, with 8 bases between them. This CDR3 region has 15 residues. From germline, CDR1 is KGHDR and CDR2 SFDVKD. In DNA, the CDR3 is TGTGCCACCAGTGATTTGCAGGGTATCCAAGAGACCCAGTACTTC. As protein: CATSDLQGIQETQYF.

This clonotype came up a few times. The rearrangement joins TRBV19 to TRBJ1-6; the D gene is possibly TRBD1 (6 bases). V was trimmed by 2 bases and J by 5 bases, leaving 10 bases between them. The germline gives CDR1 LNHDA, CDR2 SQIVND (reference sequence). CDR3 length equals 15 residues. The CDR3 loop reads CASSITAGDNSPLHF. The CDR3 DNA reads TGTGCCAGTAGTATAACGGCAGGGGATAATTCACCCCTCCACTTT.

This clonotype has only one observation. The chain joins TRBV12-5 to TRBJ1-2; D might be TRBD1 (5 bases). Germline V CDR1 and CDR2: LGHNT, FRNRAP. The CDR3 has 16 residues. With 2 bases removed from V and 10 bases from J, the gap between germline ends came to 23 bases. CDR3 amino acids: CASGLFPLREGDDYTF. DNA of the CDR3: TGTGCTAGTGGTTTGTTTCCCCTCAGGGAAGGGGATGACTACACCTTC.

CDR3 coding DNA: TGTGCCAGCAGCGGTCGGACAGGGATTGACGGGGAGACCCAGTACTTC. Translating it yields CASSGRTGIDGETQYF. The V call is TRBV7-9, the J call TRBJ2-5; 8 bases are shared with TRBD1. V shed 5 bases and J 5 bases; nucleotides not matched to a gene: 13. The germline CDR1 and CDR2 sequences are SEHNR and FQNEAQ (reference sequence). The CDR3 length is 16 residues.

This chain connects TRBV5-4 to TRBJ2-7, with TRBD1 identical over 8 bases. Losses at the gene ends were 4 bases for V and 6 bases for J; bases not matched to a gene: 9. The CDR3 has 14 residues. Looked up from germline, CDR1 is SGHNT and CDR2 is YYREEE (reference sequence). The CDR3 spells CASSLGQVGGEQYF. CDR3 nucleotides: TGTGCCAGCAGCCTGGGACAGGTGGGGGGCGAGCAGTACTTC.